These 8 T cell receptor beta chains came from one sample sequenced in a study of T cell responses to AZD1222 COVID-19 vaccine. Method: immunoSEQ multiplex PCR; TCRdb's copy keeps in-frame clones and lacks some. The table includes around 100,000 clones, around nine tenths detected once. The sample in question was peripheral blood, obtained on day 0 of AZD1222 vaccination. Source of these receptors: an adult in good health.

This chain joins TRBV25-1 and TRBJ2-5, with D hard to call. The CDR3 is made up of 14 amino acids. The germline CDR1 and CDR2 sequences are MGHDK and SYGVNS. The V end lost 1 base, the J end lost 2 bases, and 8 bases lay between the germline ends. In nucleotides, the CDR3 is TGTGCCAGCAGTGAATTCAGGTCGCAAGAGACCCAGTACTTC. As protein: CASSEFRSQETQYF. Supplemented by reference TRBV25-1 and TRBJ2-5, the full variable domain reads EADIYQTPRYLVIGTGKKITLECSQTMGHDKMYWYQQDPGMELHLIHYSYGVNSTEKGDLSSESTVSRIRTEHFPLTLESARPSHTSQYLCASSEFRSQETQYFGPGTRLLVL.

The chain has TRBV18 and TRBJ1-1; D unresolved. CDR3 length: 13 amino acids. The V gene lost 2 bases and the J gene lost 6 bases, with 10 bases spanning the gap. Germline V gives CDR1 KGHSH, CDR2 LQKENI. The CDR3 loop is CASSPGIVSEAFF. DNA for the CDR3: TGTGCCAGCTCACCAGGTATTGTATCTGAAGCTTTCTTT.

In its sample, this clone ranks as medium-sized. The rearrangement links TRBV6-2 or TRBV6-3 to TRBJ1-2; D not resolved. V was clipped by 5 bases and J by 4 bases, with 14 bases between them. Germline values: CDR1 MNHEY, CDR2 SVGEGT. This CDR3 is built from 14 residues. The CDR3 coding sequence is TGTGCCAGCAGTCCCTGGTCTACACTCTATGGCTACACCTTC. Translated: CASSPWSTLYGYTF.

This chain joins TRBV6-5 and TRBJ2-2; TRBD1 aligns across 9 bases. CDR1 MNHEY and CDR2 SVGAGI come from the germline V gene. V gave up 4 bases and J gave up 10 bases; unmatched junction bases: 10. CDR3 length equals 15 residues. The chain's CDR3 is CASSSGDRAWKELFF. The CDR3, as DNA: TGTGCCAGCAGTTCGGGGGACAGGGCTTGGAAGGAGCTGTTTTTT.

This chain connects TRBV6-6 to TRBJ2-3, with a possible D match to TRBD1 (5 bases). The CDR3 runs to 15 residues. V shed 8 bases and J shed 5 bases, with 20 bases lying between them. From germline, CDR1 is MNHNY and CDR2 SVGAGI (reference sequence). This CDR3 reads CASVLRQRLQDTQYF. DNA for the CDR3: TGTGCCAGCGTTTTGAGACAGCGCCTACAAGATACGCAGTATTTT.

The CDR3 region is CASSGHNEQFF. CDR3 coding DNA: TGTGCCAGCAGTGGTCACAATGAGCAGTTCTTC. The chain recombines TRBV6-4 with TRBJ2-1; D is undetermined. Germline CDR1 MRHNA, CDR2 SNTAGT. V dropped 4 bases and J dropped 5 bases, with 3 bases sitting between them. The CDR3 runs to 11 residues.

The rearrangement uses TRBV9 and TRBJ1-2; no definite D call. The CDR3 loop spans 14 amino acids. Per the germline V gene, CDR1 is SGDLS and CDR2 is YYNGEE. V was clipped by 0 bases and J by 9 bases, with 15 bases between them. CDR3 coding DNA: TGTGCCAGCAGCGTAGATCTGGGCCGCTACAGCTACACCTTC. Amino acids: CASSVDLGRYSYTF.

The chain combines TRBV3-1 (or the pseudogene TRBV3-2) with TRBJ1-2, with D possibly being TRBD1 (5 bases). Germline V lookup: CDR1 LGHDT, CDR2 YNNKEL (reference sequence). This CDR3 spans 15 amino acids. V lost 0 bases and J lost 8, with 16 bases in between. The CDR3 coding sequence is TGTGCCAGCAGCCAAGAGGCGCTGGACATAAGGGGCTACACCTTC. This encodes CASSQEALDIRGYTF.